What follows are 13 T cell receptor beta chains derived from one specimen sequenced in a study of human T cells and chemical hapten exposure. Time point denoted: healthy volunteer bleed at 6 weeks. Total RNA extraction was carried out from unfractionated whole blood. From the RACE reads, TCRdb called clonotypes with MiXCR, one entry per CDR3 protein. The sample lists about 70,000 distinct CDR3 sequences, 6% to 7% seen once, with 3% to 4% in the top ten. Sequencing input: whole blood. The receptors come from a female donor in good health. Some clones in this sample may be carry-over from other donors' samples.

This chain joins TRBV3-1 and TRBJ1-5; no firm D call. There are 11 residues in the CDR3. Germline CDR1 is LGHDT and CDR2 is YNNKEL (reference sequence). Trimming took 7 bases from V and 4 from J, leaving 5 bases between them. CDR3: CASKYNQPQHF. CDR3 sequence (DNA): TGTGCCAGCAAATATAATCAGCCCCAGCATTTT.

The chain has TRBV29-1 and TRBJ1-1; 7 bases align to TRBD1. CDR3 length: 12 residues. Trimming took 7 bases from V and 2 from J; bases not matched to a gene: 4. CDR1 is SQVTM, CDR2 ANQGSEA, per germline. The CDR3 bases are TGCAGCGCAGGGGGGCTCAACACTGAAGCTTTCTTT. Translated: CSAGGLNTEAFF.

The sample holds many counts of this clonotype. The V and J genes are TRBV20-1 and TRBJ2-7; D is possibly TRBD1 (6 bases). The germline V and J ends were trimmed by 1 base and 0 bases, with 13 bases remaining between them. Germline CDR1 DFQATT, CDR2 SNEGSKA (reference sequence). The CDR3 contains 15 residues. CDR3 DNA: TGCAGTGCTAGAGCCGTATACAGGGCCTCCTACGAGCAGTACTTC. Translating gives CSARAVYRASYEQYF.

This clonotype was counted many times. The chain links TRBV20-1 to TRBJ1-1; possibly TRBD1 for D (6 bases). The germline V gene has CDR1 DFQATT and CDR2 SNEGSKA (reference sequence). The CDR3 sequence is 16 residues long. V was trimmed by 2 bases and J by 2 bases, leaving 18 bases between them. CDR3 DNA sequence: TGCAGTGCTAGATCGGTATCCGGGACACTAAACACTGAAGCTTTCTTT. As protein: CSARSVSGTLNTEAFF.

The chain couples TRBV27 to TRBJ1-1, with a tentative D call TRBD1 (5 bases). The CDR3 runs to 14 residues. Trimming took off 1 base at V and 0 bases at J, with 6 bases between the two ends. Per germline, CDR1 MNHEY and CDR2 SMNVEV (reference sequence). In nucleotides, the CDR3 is TGTGCCAGCAGTTTATACAGGATGAACACTGAAGCTTTCTTT. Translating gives CASSLYRMNTEAFF.

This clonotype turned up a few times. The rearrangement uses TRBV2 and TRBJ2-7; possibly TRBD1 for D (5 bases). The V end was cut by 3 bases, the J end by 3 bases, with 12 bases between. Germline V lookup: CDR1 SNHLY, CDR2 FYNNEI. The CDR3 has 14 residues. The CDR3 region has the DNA TGTGCCAGCAGTGATCCAGGGCCGATCTACGAGCAGTACTTC. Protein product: CASSDPGPIYEQYF.

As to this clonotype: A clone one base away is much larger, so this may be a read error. Here the CDR3 DNA reads TGCAGCGTTGAGGAAGACAGGGTAAATGGCTACAACTTC. This sequence encodes CSVEEDRVNGYNF. The chain links TRBV29-1 to TRBJ1-2; 7 bases line up with TRBD1. The length of the CDR3 is 13 residues. CDR1 is SQVTM, CDR2 ANQGSEA, per germline.

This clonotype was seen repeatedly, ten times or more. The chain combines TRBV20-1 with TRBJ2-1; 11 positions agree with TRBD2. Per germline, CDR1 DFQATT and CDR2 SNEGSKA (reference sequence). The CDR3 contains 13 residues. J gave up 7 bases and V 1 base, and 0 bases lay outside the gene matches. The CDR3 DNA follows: TGCAGTGCTAGAGGACTAGCGGGGAATGAGCAGTTCTTC. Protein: CSARGLAGNEQFF.

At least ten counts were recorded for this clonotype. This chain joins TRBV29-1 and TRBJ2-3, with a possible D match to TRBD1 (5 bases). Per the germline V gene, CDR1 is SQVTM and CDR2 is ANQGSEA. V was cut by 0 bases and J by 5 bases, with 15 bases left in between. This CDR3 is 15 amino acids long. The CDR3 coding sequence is TGCAGCGTTGAAGATGTAGGGGTAACGGGAGATACGCAGTATTTT. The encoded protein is CSVEDVGVTGDTQYF.

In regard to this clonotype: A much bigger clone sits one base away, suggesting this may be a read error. CDR3 in DNA: TGCGCCAGAAAGAAAGGTGAAAAACTGTTTTTT. It specifies CARKKGEKLFF. This chain joins TRBV5-1 and TRBJ1-4; D uncertain. CDR3 size: 11 residues. Trimming removed 8 bases from V and 7 bases from J, with 9 bases in between. The V gene's germline CDR1 is SGHRS and CDR2 YFSETQ.

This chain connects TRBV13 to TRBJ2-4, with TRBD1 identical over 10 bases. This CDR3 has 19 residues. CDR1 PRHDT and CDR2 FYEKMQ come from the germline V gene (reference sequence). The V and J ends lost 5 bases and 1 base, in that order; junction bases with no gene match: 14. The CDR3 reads CASSPSPGTGVEAKNIQYF. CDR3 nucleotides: TGTGCCAGCAGCCCCAGTCCCGGGACAGGGGTTGAGGCCAAAAACATTCAGTACTTC. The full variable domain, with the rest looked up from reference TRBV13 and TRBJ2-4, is AAGVIQSPRHLIKEKRETATLKCYPIPRHDTVYWYQQGPGQDPQFLISFYEKMQSDKGSIPDRFSAQQFSDYHSELNMSSLELGDSALYFCASSPSPGTGVEAKNIQYFGAGTRLSVL.

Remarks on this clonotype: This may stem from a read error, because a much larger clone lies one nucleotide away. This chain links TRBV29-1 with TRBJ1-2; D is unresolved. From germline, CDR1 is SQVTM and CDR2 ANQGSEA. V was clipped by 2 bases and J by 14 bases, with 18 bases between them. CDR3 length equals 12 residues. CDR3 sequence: CSVEREAVGITF. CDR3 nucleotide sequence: TGCAGCGTTGAAAGGGAGGCGGTGGGCATTACCTTC.

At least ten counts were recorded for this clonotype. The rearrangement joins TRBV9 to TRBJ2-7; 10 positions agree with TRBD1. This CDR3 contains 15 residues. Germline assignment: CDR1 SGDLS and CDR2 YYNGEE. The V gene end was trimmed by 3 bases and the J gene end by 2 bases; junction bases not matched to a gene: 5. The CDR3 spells CASSGGTGAPYEQYF. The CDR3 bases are TGTGCCAGCAGCGGAGGGACAGGGGCTCCCTACGAGCAGTACTTC.